The clone carrying this T cell receptor (beta chain) has at least ten counts. What it recognizes is unknown. Unique molecular identifiers were used in preparing the TCRbeta library. TCRdb used MiXCR to reprocess the PCR reads, holding one entry per CDR3 protein. The sample includes around 580,000 distinct CDR3 sequences, roughly 24% of them seen just once. In germline, CDR1 is SEHNR, CDR2 FQNEAQ (reference sequence). Trimming pared 3 bases from V and 3 bases from J, leaving 11 bases between. The CDR3 consists of 14 residues. This specimen comes from a study of T-cell reconstitution after alpha-beta-depleted transplantation in children. Findings of the study overall: The main origin of T-cell counts and diversity one year after transplant was newly produced T cells.

The sequenced sample was PBMCs, mostly from graft donor cells, obtained 360 days after TCRalphabeta/CD19-depleted stem cell transplant. This clonotype was sampled from a boy under three years old who had a stem cell transplant for acute myeloid leukemia, so the T cells may come from the graft donor. The chain has TRBV7-9 and TRBJ2-5; tentative D call: TRBD1 (5 bases). Written as DNA, the CDR3 is TGTGCCAGCAGCTTCGGCAGGGTAAAAGAGACCCAGTACTTC. This codes for CASSFGRVKETQYF.